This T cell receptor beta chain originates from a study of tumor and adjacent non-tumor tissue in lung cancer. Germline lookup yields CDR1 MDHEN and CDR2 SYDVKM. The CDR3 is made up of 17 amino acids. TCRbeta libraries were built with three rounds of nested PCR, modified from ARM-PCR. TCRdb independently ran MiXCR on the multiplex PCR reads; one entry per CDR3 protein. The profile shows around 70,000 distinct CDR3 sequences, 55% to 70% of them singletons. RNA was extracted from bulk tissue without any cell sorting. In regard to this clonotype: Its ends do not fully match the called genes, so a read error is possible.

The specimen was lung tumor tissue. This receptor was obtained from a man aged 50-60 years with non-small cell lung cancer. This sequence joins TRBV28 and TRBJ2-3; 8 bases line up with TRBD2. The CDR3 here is CASSLWAGGPTTDTQCF. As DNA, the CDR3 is TGTGCCAGCAGTTTATGGGCGGGAGGCCCAACCACAGATACGCAGTGTTTT.